Each of the 4 T cell receptor beta chains below was sequenced from the same sample in a study of a mutant IDH1 vaccine in newly diagnosed glioma. These receptors have no identified antigens. Time point reported: week 5, during vaccination. Mutant IDH1 20-mer peptide, at 300 ug, made up each vaccine dose, with topical imiquimod. Produced via immunoSEQ multiplex PCR; TCRdb's table is partial and in-frame only. The top ten clones hold about 5.5% of a sample with more than 10,000 clones, about nine tenths of them seen once. Sample: PBMCs, taken from a glioma patient whose treatment included an IDH1 peptide vaccine. The receptor set was obtained from a woman aged 40 to 49 with glioma. Some clones in this sample may be carry-over from other donors' samples.

The rearrangement uses TRBV30 and TRBJ2-1, with 14 bases that match TRBD2. The germline CDR1 and CDR2 sequences are GTSNPN and SVGIG (reference sequence). With 2 bases clipped from V and 4 bases from J, the junction kept 4 bases outside the gene matches. The CDR3 has 16 residues. The CDR3 protein is CAWSSGTSGGYNEQFF. The CDR3 nucleotides are TGTGCCTGGAGTTCCGGGACTAGCGGGGGTTACAATGAGCAGTTCTTC.

The chain has TRBV2 and TRBJ1-1; no clear D gene. The CDR3 extends over 11 amino acids. The V gene lost 8 bases and the J gene lost 4 bases, with 8 bases spanning the gap. Germline-derived CDR1 and CDR2 are SNHLY and FYNNEI. CDR3 in amino acids: CASGLVTEAFF. DNA of the CDR3: TGTGCCAGCGGGTTGGTCACTGAAGCTTTCTTT.

This chain uses TRBV5-1 with TRBJ2-1, with TRBD2 as a possible D gene (6 bases). The germline V gene encodes CDR1 SGHRS and CDR2 YFSETQ. V lost 0 bases and J 3 bases, leaving 10 bases between the germline ends. The CDR3 spans 15 residues. CDR3 region: CASSLVISGYNEQFF. The CDR3 DNA reads TGCGCCAGCAGCTTGGTAATTAGCGGCTACAATGAGCAGTTCTTC. Full variable domain (remainder filled in from reference TRBV5-1 and TRBJ2-1): KAGVTQTPRYLIKTRGQQVTLSCSPISGHRSVSWYQQTPGQGLQFLFEYFSETQRNKGNFPGRFSGRQFSNSRSEMNVSTLELGDSALYLCASSLVISGYNEQFFGPGTRLTVL.

This rearrangement joins TRBV5-1 to TRBJ2-7; D gene ambiguous. V lost 2 bases and J 4 bases, leaving 4 bases between the germline ends. CDR1 is SGHRS and CDR2 is YFSETQ in the germline V gene. The CDR3 has 11 residues. The CDR3 DNA is TGCGCCAGCAGCTTCGGGTACGAGCAGTACTTC. The encoded protein is CASSFGYEQYF.